Listed below are T cell receptor beta chains from one sample, sequenced in a study of blood T cell repertoires in COVID-19. The data were produced by immunoSEQ multiplex PCR, yet TCRdb's version contains in-frame clones alone and is incomplete. Of approximately 150,000 clones listed, over 80% are singletons. The sequencing sample was made of peripheral blood. These receptors originate from a woman older than 75 with COVID-19, enrolled during active disease. Both conserved end residues are part of each CDR3. The order of the fields is J gene, V gene, clone size, D gene, CDR3 protein, CDR3 DNA. A D gene is named only where the DNA matches it firmly. The size field is filled for only some rows; it gives once, few, many or a size class.

j_call: TRBJ1-2
v_call: TRBV7-8
clone_size: -
d_call: -
cdr3_aa: CASSSRPGSYTF
cdr3_nt: TGTGCCAGCAGCTCCCGACCGGGGAGCTACACCTTC

j_call: TRBJ1-4
v_call: TRBV5-1
clone_size: -
d_call: TRBD1
cdr3_aa: CASSPGQGNEKLFF
cdr3_nt: TGCGCCAGCAGCCCGGGACAGGGAAATGAAAAACTGTTTTTT

j_call: TRBJ2-7
v_call: TRBV2
clone_size: -
d_call: -
cdr3_aa: CASSYGGFGEQYF
cdr3_nt: TGTGCCAGCAGTTATGGGGGGTTCGGAGAGCAGTACTTC

j_call: TRBJ2-5
v_call: TRBV9
clone_size: -
d_call: TRBD1
cdr3_aa: CASSPRDRGREETQYF
cdr3_nt: TGTGCCAGCAGCCCCCGGGACAGGGGTCGTGAAGAGACCCAGTACTTC

j_call: TRBJ2-7
v_call: TRBV6-5
clone_size: once
d_call: TRBD1
cdr3_aa: CASSPGTGGSYEQYF
cdr3_nt: TGTGCCAGTAGCCCCGGGACAGGGGGCTCCTACGAGCAGTACTTC

j_call: TRBJ1-6
v_call: TRBV19
clone_size: -
d_call: TRBD1
cdr3_aa: CASKKDREGSPLHF
cdr3_nt: TGTGCCAGCAAAAAGGACAGGGAGGGTTCACCCCTCCACTTT

j_call: TRBJ2-3
v_call: TRBV14
clone_size: -
d_call: -
cdr3_aa: CASSPQGRYTQYF
cdr3_nt: TGTGCCAGCAGCCCCCAGGGCCGATATACGCAGTATTTT

j_call: TRBJ1-2
v_call: TRBV6-2/TRBV6-3
clone_size: few
d_call: -
cdr3_aa: CASSQDDIYGYTF
cdr3_nt: TGTGCCAGCAGTCAAGATGACATTTATGGCTACACCTTC

j_call: TRBJ2-3
v_call: TRBV7-3
clone_size: -
d_call: TRBD2
cdr3_aa: CASSPRSAGAADTQYF
cdr3_nt: TGTGCCAGCAGCCCGCGATCAGCGGGAGCGGCAGATACGCAGTATTTT

j_call: TRBJ1-2
v_call: TRBV5-4
clone_size: -
d_call: TRBD1
cdr3_aa: CASSSAGGYGYTF
cdr3_nt: TGTGCCAGCAGCTCCGCAGGGGGCTATGGCTACACCTTC

j_call: TRBJ2-1
v_call: TRBV4-1
clone_size: -
d_call: -
cdr3_aa: CASSHPIPTTEQFF
cdr3_nt: TGCGCCAGCAGCCACCCCATTCCTACCACTGAGCAGTTCTTC

j_call: TRBJ1-2
v_call: TRBV28
clone_size: -
d_call: TRBD1
cdr3_aa: CASRGPGTGYGYTF
cdr3_nt: TGTGCCAGCAGGGGCCCCGGGACAGGCTATGGCTACACCTTC

j_call: TRBJ1-6
v_call: TRBV28
clone_size: -
d_call: -
cdr3_aa: CASSLYRVGRPLHF
cdr3_nt: TGTGCCAGCAGTTTATACAGGGTGGGACGGCCCCTCCACTTT

j_call: TRBJ2-7
v_call: TRBV5-1
clone_size: -
d_call: -
cdr3_aa: CASSFRGDEQYF
cdr3_nt: TGCGCCAGCAGCTTCCGCGGGGACGAGCAGTACTTC